The next 22 T cell receptor beta chains were all read from a single sample in a study of blood T cell repertoires in COVID-19 (dated by TCRdb to 2018 to 2021). The library relied on the immunoSEQ multiplex PCR assay. Held by TCRdb, this immuneACCESS table contains in-frame sequences only and omits some clones. Under half of the omission traces to an unresolved V gene where checked; the cause of the rest is unknown. This sample holds tens of thousands of clones; over 70% were observed only once. 9.5% to 15% of the sample is taken by the ten largest. Sequencing was carried out using peripheral blood. These receptors came from a man in his sixties with active COVID-19.

This rearrangement joins TRBV3-1 (or the pseudogene TRBV3-2) to TRBJ1-5; 8 nucleotides line up with TRBD1. This CDR3 is 19 amino acids long. The junction had 12 bases not matched to a gene; V was cut back by 1 base and J by 1 base. Germline CDR1 is LGHDT and CDR2 is YNNKEL (reference sequence). CDR3 sequence: CASSQVQGGKYSSNQPQHF. The CDR3 DNA follows: TGTGCCAGCAGCCAAGTACAGGGGGGCAAATATAGCAGCAATCAGCCCCAGCATTTT.

This clone was seen more than once but under ten times. The V gene is TRBV4-2, the J gene TRBJ2-5; 7 positions match TRBD1. Trimming cost V 0 bases and J 5 bases; bases outside gene matches: 15. The CDR3 has 18 amino acids. The germline gives CDR1 LGHNA, CDR2 YNFKEQ. The CDR3 sequence: CASSQDVQGIGARETQYF. For the CDR3, the DNA is TGTGCCAGCAGCCAAGATGTACAGGGGATTGGGGCCAGGGAGACCCAGTACTTC.

The genes are TRBV15 and TRBJ2-5; D unclear. The CDR3 is 15 residues long. The germline gives CDR1 LNHNV, CDR2 YYDKDF (reference sequence). Between the trimmed V and J ends, which lost 0 bases and 1 base, there was a span of 9 bases. This chain's CDR3 is CATSRDLQTQETQYF. CDR3 DNA sequence: TGTGCCACCAGCAGAGATTTACAGACCCAAGAGACCCAGTACTTC.

This clone was observed once. The rearrangement links TRBV12-3 or TRBV12-4 to TRBJ2-7; tentatively, D is TRBD1 (6 bases). This CDR3 is 13 amino acids long. V lost 6 bases and J lost 0, with 9 bases in between. This chain's CDR3 is CASSVDSSYEQYF. CDR3 bases: TGTGCCAGCAGCGTGGACAGCTCCTACGAGCAGTACTTC.

The gene calls are TRBV6-5 and TRBJ2-2; weak D call: TRBD1 (5 bases). The CDR3 has 16 amino acids. Trimming cost V 0 bases and J 4 bases, with 12 bases left between them. Germline loops: CDR1 MNHEY, CDR2 SVGAGI. The CDR3 spells CASSYSSQGSTGELFF. The CDR3 bases are TGTGCCAGCAGTTACTCTAGCCAGGGCTCCACCGGGGAGCTGTTTTTT.

The V gene is TRBV7-8, the J gene TRBJ2-7, with a possible D match to TRBD2 (5 bases). The CDR3 consists of 15 residues. The germline gives CDR1 SGHVS, CDR2 FQNEAQ. V lost 1 base and J lost 0, with 10 bases in between. The CDR3 bases are TGTGCCAGCAGCTTAGTGGCGGGCACCTCCTACGAGCAGTACTTC. Protein: CASSLVAGTSYEQYF.

The rearrangement links TRBV6-4 to TRBJ2-3; 8 bases map to TRBD2. After removal of 6 bases from V and 2 bases from J, the junction contained 16 bases not matched to a gene. The CDR3 length is 18 residues. Germline assignment: CDR1 MRHNA and CDR2 SNTAGT. CDR3 amino acids: CASRTLLAGRSNTDTQYF. DNA of the CDR3: TGTGCCAGCAGAACACTTCTAGCGGGTAGATCCAACACAGATACGCAGTATTTT.

The chain joins TRBV5-4 to TRBJ2-1, with TRBD1 as a possible D gene (5 bases). V gave up 4 bases and J gave up 7 bases, with 15 bases separating them. CDR3 length equals 14 residues. Looked up from germline, CDR1 is SGHNT and CDR2 is YYREEE (reference sequence). The CDR3 nucleotides are TGTGCCAGCAGCCTCCGGGCCCAGGGAAATGAGCAGTTCTTC. Its protein product is CASSLRAQGNEQFF.

This clone is categorized as large. The chain joins TRBV4-1 to TRBJ1-2, with D possibly matching TRBD1 (6 bases). V was cut by 2 bases and J by 5 bases, with 15 bases left in between. CDR3 size: 15 residues. Germline V gene lookup returns CDR1 MGHRA and CDR2 YSYEKL. The CDR3: CASSQTKDRKYGYTF. The DNA of the CDR3 is TGCGCCAGCAGCCAAACCAAGGACAGAAAGTATGGCTACACCTTC.

This chain links TRBV27 with TRBJ1-5, with D possibly being TRBD1 (5 bases). With 4 bases removed from V and 4 bases from J, the gap between germline ends came to 11 bases. CDR1 is MNHEY, CDR2 SMNVEV, per germline (reference sequence). The CDR3 covers 14 residues. The CDR3: CASSYGGRNQPQHF. The CDR3 nucleotides are TGTGCCAGCAGTTACGGGGGTAGGAATCAGCCCCAGCATTTT.

CDR3 amino acids: CASSQGTGGTYNEQFF. The CDR3 bases are TGCGCCAGCAGCCAGGGGACAGGGGGAACCTACAATGAGCAGTTCTTC. The chain links TRBV4-3 to TRBJ2-1; 11 bases fit TRBD1. Germline lookup yields CDR1 LGHNA and CDR2 YSLEER. Losses at the gene ends were 3 bases for V and 2 bases for J; bases not matched to a gene: 3. This CDR3 is 16 amino acids long.

The rearrangement joins TRBV5-1 to TRBJ2-5, with TRBD2 matching over 10 bases. Germline CDR1 and CDR2: SGHRS and YFSETQ. With 4 bases clipped from V and 2 bases from J, the junction kept 8 bases outside the gene matches. The CDR3 runs 16 residues. Here the CDR3 DNA reads TGCGCCAGCAGCGCCTGGCTAGCGGGAGAGCAAGAGACCCAGTACTTC. Translated, it gives CASSAWLAGEQETQYF.

V and J are TRBV7-9 and TRBJ2-3, with 13 bases matching TRBD2. Trimming cost V 1 base and J 2 bases; bases outside gene matches: 3. CDR3 length: 17 residues. Germline loops: CDR1 SEHNR, CDR2 FQNEAQ (reference sequence). As DNA, the CDR3 is TGTGCCAGCAGCTTAGGGGGACTAGCGGGGCTCACAGATACGCAGTATTTT. Translation gives CASSLGGLAGLTDTQYF.

V is TRBV4-1 and J is TRBJ2-7, with D possibly TRBD2 on 6 matching bases. The germline V gene has CDR1 MGHRA and CDR2 YSYEKL. Trimming stripped 4 bases from V and 2 bases from J, with 15 bases between. CDR3 length equals 15 residues. CDR3 sequence reads: CASSPGTHTTYEQYF. The CDR3 DNA reads TGCGCCAGCAGCCCCGGGACTCACACCACCTACGAGCAGTACTTC.

The chain uses TRBV29-1 and TRBJ2-1; D might be TRBD2 (5 bases). Germline V lookup: CDR1 SQVTM, CDR2 ANQGSEA. The CDR3 is 16 amino acids. Trimming cost V 1 base and J 10 bases, with 23 bases left between them. The CDR3 spells CSVEGRGLQLHQEQFF. The CDR3, as DNA: TGCAGCGTTGAAGGAAGAGGACTCCAGCTTCATCAGGAGCAGTTCTTC.

The chain uses TRBV19 and TRBJ2-7; D not resolved. This CDR3 is 12 amino acids long. V lost 5 bases and J lost 7, with 12 bases in between. Germline V lookup: CDR1 LNHDA, CDR2 SQIVND (reference sequence). The chain's CDR3 is CASSFNVGEQYF. In DNA, the CDR3 is TGTGCCAGTAGTTTCAACGTCGGGGAGCAGTACTTC.

J is TRBJ2-3 and V is TRBV19, with D perhaps matching TRBD1 (5 bases). From germline, CDR1 is LNHDA and CDR2 SQIVND (reference sequence). V lost 6 bases to trimming and J lost 4 bases, with 23 bases between them. The CDR3 is 17 amino acids. The CDR3 protein is CASSQGFPVQGADTQYF. The CDR3 DNA follows: TGTGCCAGTAGCCAGGGTTTTCCGGTACAAGGGGCAGATACGCAGTATTTT.

The chain couples TRBV12-5 to TRBJ1-1; D is unclear. Germline CDR1 LGHNT, CDR2 FRNRAP. The ends were cut back, 0 bases at V and 1 base at J, with 9 bases in the middle. CDR3 length equals 15 residues. CDR3: CASGLVARENTEAFF. The CDR3 DNA reads as TGTGCTAGTGGTTTGGTAGCACGGGAGAACACTGAAGCTTTCTTT.

This clone was picked up many times. The chain couples TRBV6-1 to TRBJ1-5; 9 nucleotides line up with TRBD1. The germline V gene has CDR1 MNHNS and CDR2 SASEGT. This CDR3 has 16 amino acids. J gave up 1 base and V 3 bases, and 4 bases lay outside the gene matches. Here the CDR3 DNA reads TGTGCCAGCAGTGATTTGACAGGGGGAAGCAATCAGCCCCAGCATTTT. It encodes CASSDLTGGSNQPQHF.

The chain links TRBV9 to TRBJ2-1; a weak D match, TRBD2 (6 bases). In germline, CDR1 is SGDLS, CDR2 YYNGEE. The length of the CDR3 is 15 residues. Trimming pared 2 bases from V and 3 bases from J, leaving 12 bases between. The CDR3 region has the DNA TGTGCCAGCAGCGTTGGTCGGGAGTACTACAATGAGCAGTTCTTC. It yields the protein CASSVGREYYNEQFF.

The chain combines TRBV9 with TRBJ2-1, with D perhaps matching TRBD2 (6 bases). The V gene's germline CDR1 is SGDLS and CDR2 YYNGEE. V was clipped by 1 base and J by 7 bases, with 12 bases between them. The CDR3 totals 14 residues. CDR3 sequence reads: CASSVSAGSNEQFF. The DNA of the CDR3 is TGTGCCAGCAGCGTAAGTGCGGGGAGTAATGAGCAGTTCTTC.

This clone is a singleton in its sample. The genes are TRBV5-8 and TRBJ2-1; no firm D call. In germline, CDR1 is SGHTS, CDR2 YDEGEE. The germline V and J ends were trimmed by 0 bases and 15 bases, with 4 bases remaining between them. This CDR3 spans 9 amino acids. DNA for the CDR3: TGTGCCAGCAGCTTGGGTAGGTTCTTC. Encoded protein: CASSLGRFF.